Shown below are 5 T cell receptor beta chains from a single sample sequenced in a study of blood T cell repertoires in COVID-19. Libraries were prepared by immunoSEQ multiplex PCR; TCRdb keeps only in-frame clonotypes and omits some of them. The repertoire holds 65,000 to 100,000 clones, with 70% to 90% as singletons. What was sequenced was peripheral blood. Receptors originate from a woman of 80 years or more with acute or convalescent COVID-19.

V and J are TRBV5-1 and TRBJ2-7; 7 bases align to TRBD1. V dropped 7 bases and J dropped 4; count of bases not matched to a gene: 14. This CDR3 contains 15 residues. The germline V gene encodes CDR1 SGHRS and CDR2 YFSETQ. CDR3 sequence: CASSLLSGQQYEQYF. The CDR3 nucleotides are TGCGCCAGCTCCCTCCTATCGGGACAGCAGTACGAGCAGTACTTC.

This chain links TRBV18 with TRBJ2-3; the D gene is possibly TRBD2 (5 bases). With 6 bases removed from V and 4 bases from J, the gap between germline ends came to 17 bases. Germline CDR1 reads KGHSH; CDR2 reads LQKENI. The CDR3 loop spans 15 amino acids. The DNA of the CDR3 is TGTGCCAGCTCTCTATGGGAAGGAGGCGCAGATACGCAGTATTTT. This encodes CASSLWEGGADTQYF.

This chain uses TRBV7-9 with TRBJ1-3; 7 bases match TRBD1. From germline, CDR1 is SEHNR and CDR2 FQNEAQ (reference sequence). The CDR3 length is 19 residues. The junction had 12 bases not matched to a gene; V was cut back by 1 base and J by 0 bases. CDR3 residues: CASSLGRGGVISSGNTIYF. The CDR3, as DNA: TGTGCCAGCAGCTTAGGGAGAGGGGGCGTGATTAGCTCTGGAAACACCATATATTTT.

The V and J genes are TRBV7-2 and TRBJ2-5; TRBD2 aligns across 11 bases. The CDR3 runs to 15 residues. V shed 5 bases and J 5 bases; nucleotides not matched to a gene: 7. Germline loops: CDR1 SGHTA, CDR2 FQGNSA. CDR3 sequence reads: CASSPTLAGGETQYF. The CDR3 nucleotides read TGTGCCAGCAGCCCGACCCTAGCGGGGGGTGAGACCCAGTACTTC.

V gene TRBV5-6 combines with J gene TRBJ1-2; 7 bases are a match to TRBD1. The CDR3 extends over 12 amino acids. Germline V gene lookup returns CDR1 SGHDT and CDR2 YYEEEE. V lost 2 bases to trimming and J lost 7 bases; unmatched junction nucleotides: 2. CDR3: CASSLAGGGYTF. In nucleotides, the CDR3 is TGTGCCAGCAGCTTAGCAGGGGGTGGCTACACCTTC.